These 7 T cell receptor beta chains were sequenced from one sample in a study of T cell responses to AZD1222 COVID-19 vaccine listed by TCRdb under 2021. The time point label, read with the paper, signifies: baseline before first vaccination. Library creation used the immunoSEQ multiplex PCR assay. TCRdb holds this immuneACCESS table with in-frame rearrangements only. Some clones are missing; in checked studies, unresolved V genes explain under half, and the rest has no known cause. This sample lists fewer than 120,000 clones; roughly 90% were detected once. About 7.8% of the sample rests with the top ten. This specimen was peripheral blood, taken on day 0 of AZD1222 vaccination. These receptors all come from an adult in good health.

The chain carries TRBV27 and TRBJ2-3, with D possibly called TRBD1 or TRBD2 (6 bases each). Germline assignment: CDR1 MNHEY and CDR2 SMNVEV (reference sequence). The ends were cut back, 5 bases at V and 2 bases at J, with 17 bases in the middle. This CDR3 comprises 16 residues. The CDR3 is CASSGDTGASTDTQYF. Written as DNA, the CDR3 is TGTGCCAGCAGTGGAGATACGGGGGCCTCCACAGATACGCAGTATTTT.

This sequence joins TRBV12-5 and TRBJ1-1; D is ambiguous. Trimming shortened V by 2 bases and J by 5 bases, and 6 bases separated the two germline ends. Looked up from germline, CDR1 is LGHNT and CDR2 is FRNRAP. The CDR3 extends over 12 amino acids. Here the CDR3 reads CASGLSITEAFF. The CDR3 DNA is TGTGCTAGTGGTTTGTCAATAACTGAAGCTTTCTTT. Full variable domain (remainder filled in from reference TRBV12-5 and TRBJ1-1): DARVTQTPRHKVTEMGQEVTMRCQPILGHNTVFWYRQTMMQGLELLAYFRNRAPLDDSGMPKDRFSAEMPDATLATLKIQPSEPRDSAVYFCASGLSITEAFFGQGTRLTVV.

The chain couples TRBV28 to TRBJ1-1; the match to TRBD1 covers 11 bases. Trimming removed 4 bases from V and 9 bases from J; junction bases left unmatched: 16. In germline, CDR1 is MDHEN, CDR2 SYDVKM. This CDR3 has 17 residues. The CDR3: CASSSINSDRGRFQAFF. DNA of the CDR3: TGTGCCAGCAGTTCGATTAACTCGGACAGGGGGCGCTTTCAAGCTTTCTTT. Complete variable domain (other parts from reference TRBV28 and TRBJ1-1): DVKVTQSSRYLVKRTGEKVFLECVQDMDHENMFWYRQDPGLGLRLIYFSYDVKMKEKGDIPEGYSVSREKKERFSLILESASTNQTSMYLCASSSINSDRGRFQAFFGQGTRLTVV.

Turning to this clone: Other DNA sequences in the same sample also yield this CDR3. This rearrangement joins TRBV28 to TRBJ1-2; D may be TRBD1 (6 bases). Germline V gene data show CDR1 as MDHEN and CDR2 as SYDVKM. With 2 bases removed from V and 4 bases from J, the gap between germline ends came to 8 bases. The CDR3 has 13 amino acids. This CDR3 reads CASSLGGSYGYTF. CDR3 coding DNA: TGTGCCAGCAGTTTAGGGGGCTCCTATGGCTACACCTTC.

J is TRBJ1-4 and V is TRBV6-6; possibly TRBD1 for D (6 bases). V lost 2 bases and J lost 7, with 11 bases in between. Germline values: CDR1 MNHNY, CDR2 SVGAGI (reference sequence). The CDR3 has 14 amino acids. CDR3 bases: TGTGCCAGCAGTTACGGGGGCACGGGTGAAAAACTGTTTTTT. This gives the protein CASSYGGTGEKLFF.

The chain has TRBV4-1 and TRBJ1-1; the D gene is possibly TRBD1 (6 bases). The CDR3 has 16 amino acids. From germline, CDR1 is MGHRA and CDR2 YSYEKL. V was clipped by 3 bases and J by 1 base, with 15 bases between them. The CDR3, as DNA: TGCGCCAGCAGCCAGGCCTCCGGGACACCGAACACTGAAGCTTTCTTT. Protein product: CASSQASGTPNTEAFF.

This chain joins TRBV7-3 and TRBJ1-2; no clear D. V was clipped by 5 bases and J by 5 bases, with 9 bases between them. Germline lookup yields CDR1 SGHTA and CDR2 FQGTGA. There are 12 residues in the CDR3. CDR3 sequence reads: CASSEGGYGYTF. The CDR3 region has the DNA TGTGCCAGCAGCGAGGGTGGATATGGCTACACCTTC. The variable domain in full, completed from reference TRBV7-3 and TRBJ1-2, reads GAGVSQTPSNKVTEKGKYVELRCDPISGHTALYWYRQSLGQGPEFLIYFQGTGAADDSGLPNDRFFAVRPEGSVSTLKIQRTERGDSAVYLCASSEGGYGYTFGSGTRLTVV.